This TCR beta chain was recorded in a study of OX40 agonist ivuxolimab in advanced cancers. Study-level background: Patients were dosed with the agonistic anti-OX40 (CD134) antibody ivuxolimab. Study-wide results and caveats: Among the nonresponders, some also had low normalized T-cell clonal expansion.

Clones were read by immunoSEQ multiplex PCR, and TCRdb kept only the in-frame ones, dropping some. The table has about 48,000 clones, roughly four fifths seen once; the top ten hold 1.5% to 2%. CDR1 MNHEY and CDR2 SVGAGI come from the germline V gene. There are 13 residues in the CDR3. Deletions cut 6 bases from V and 6 bases from J, with 12 bases between. Points on this clone: The antigen remains unidentified.

The gene calls are TRBV6-5 and TRBJ1-5; no clear D. The sample here was CD4+ or CD8+ T cells sorted from blood, taken in a trial of the OX40 agonist ivuxolimab. This clonotype was sampled from an adult with an advanced solid tumor such as melanoma, head and neck, liver or kidney cancer. The CDR3 reads CASRLEGGQPQHF. DNA of the CDR3: TGTGCCAGCAGGTTGGAGGGTGGTCAGCCCCAGCATTTT.